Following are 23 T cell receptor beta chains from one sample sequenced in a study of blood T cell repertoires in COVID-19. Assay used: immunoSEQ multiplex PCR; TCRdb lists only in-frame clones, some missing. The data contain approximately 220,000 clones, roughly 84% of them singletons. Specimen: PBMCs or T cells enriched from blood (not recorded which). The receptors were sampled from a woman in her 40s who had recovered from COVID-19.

The CDR3 is CSVARGGMNTEAFF. CDR3 DNA: TGCAGCGTTGCCCGGGGGGGGATGAACACTGAAGCTTTCTTT. The chain uses TRBV29-1 and TRBJ1-1; a weak D match, TRBD1 (5 bases). Germline assignment: CDR1 SQVTM and CDR2 ANQGSEA. The CDR3 extends over 14 amino acids. The V gene lost 4 bases and the J gene lost 0 bases, with 12 bases spanning the gap.

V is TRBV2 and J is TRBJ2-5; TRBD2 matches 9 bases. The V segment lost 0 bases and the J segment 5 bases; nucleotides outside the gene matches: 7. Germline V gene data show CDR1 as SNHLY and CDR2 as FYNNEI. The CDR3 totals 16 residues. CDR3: CASSEALAGSSETQYF. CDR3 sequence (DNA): TGTGCCAGCAGTGAAGCGCTAGCGGGGTCCTCGGAGACCCAGTACTTC.

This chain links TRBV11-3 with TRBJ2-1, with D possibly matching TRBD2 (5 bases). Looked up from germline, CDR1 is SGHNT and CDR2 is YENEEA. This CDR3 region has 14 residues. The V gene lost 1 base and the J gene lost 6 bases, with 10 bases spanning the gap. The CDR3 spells CASSLGVAPNEQFF. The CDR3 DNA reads TGTGCCAGCAGCTTAGGAGTAGCGCCCAATGAGCAGTTCTTC. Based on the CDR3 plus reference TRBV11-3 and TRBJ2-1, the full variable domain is EAGVVQSPRYKIIEKKQPVAFWCNPISGHNTLYWYLQNLGQGPELLIRYENEEAVDDSQLPKDRFSAERLKGVDSTLKIQPAELGDSAVYLCASSLGVAPNEQFFGPGTRLTVL.

DNA for the CDR3: TGTGCCAGCAGCTTCCCGGGACAGGGGTACGAGCAGTACTTC. Its protein is CASSFPGQGYEQYF. This chain connects TRBV11-2 to TRBJ2-7; 10 bases are shared with TRBD1. The CDR3 consists of 14 residues. After removal of 3 bases from V and 4 bases from J, the junction contained 3 bases not matched to a gene. The germline V gene encodes CDR1 SGHAT and CDR2 FQNNGV.

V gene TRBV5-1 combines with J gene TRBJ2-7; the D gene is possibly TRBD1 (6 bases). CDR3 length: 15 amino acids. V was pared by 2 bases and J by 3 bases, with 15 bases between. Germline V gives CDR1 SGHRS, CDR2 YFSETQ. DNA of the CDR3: TGCGCCAGCAGCTTAGGGTTAGGGGGAGACTACGAGCAGTACGTC. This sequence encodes CASSLGLGGDYEQYV.

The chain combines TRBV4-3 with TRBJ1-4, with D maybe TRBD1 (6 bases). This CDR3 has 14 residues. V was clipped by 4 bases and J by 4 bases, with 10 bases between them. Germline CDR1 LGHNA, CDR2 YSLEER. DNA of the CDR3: TGCGCCAGCAGCCTCGACAGGATTAATGAAAAACTGTTTTTT. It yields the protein CASSLDRINEKLFF.

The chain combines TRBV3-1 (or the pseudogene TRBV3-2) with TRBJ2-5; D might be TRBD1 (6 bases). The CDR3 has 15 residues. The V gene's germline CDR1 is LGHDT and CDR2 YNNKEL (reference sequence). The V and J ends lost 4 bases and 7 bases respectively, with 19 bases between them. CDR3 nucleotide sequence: TGTGCCAGCAGCCTCGGACAGACGGGCCGGGGGACCCAGTACTTC. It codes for CASSLGQTGRGTQYF.

In DNA, the CDR3 is TGTGCCAGCAGCCCCGCTCTAGCGGGAGCCTACAATGAGCAGTTCTTC. Translating gives CASSPALAGAYNEQFF. V and J are TRBV7-9 and TRBJ2-1; 10 bases are shared with TRBD2. V shed 5 bases, J shed 2 bases, and the junction held 6 bases outside the gene matches. The germline V gene encodes CDR1 SEHNR and CDR2 FQNEAQ (reference sequence). The CDR3 consists of 16 residues. Full variable domain (outside the CDR3, taken from reference TRBV7-9 and TRBJ2-1): DTGVSQNPRHKITKRGQNVTFRCDPISEHNRLYWYRQTLGQGPEFLTYFQNEAQLEKSRLLSDRFSAERPKGSFSTLEIQRTEQGDSAMYLCASSPALAGAYNEQFFGPGTRLTVL.

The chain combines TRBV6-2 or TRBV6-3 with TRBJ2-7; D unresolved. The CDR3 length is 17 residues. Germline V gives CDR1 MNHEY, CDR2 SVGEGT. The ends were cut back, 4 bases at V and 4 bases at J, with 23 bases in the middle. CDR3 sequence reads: CASSFSNAVYRSYEQYF. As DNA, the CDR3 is TGTGCCAGCAGTTTCTCTAATGCGGTTTATCGGTCTTACGAGCAGTACTTC.

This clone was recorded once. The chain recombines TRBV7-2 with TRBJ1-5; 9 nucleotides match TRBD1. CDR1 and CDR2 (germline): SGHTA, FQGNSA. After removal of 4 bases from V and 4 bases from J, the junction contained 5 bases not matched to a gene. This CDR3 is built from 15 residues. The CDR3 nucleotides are TGTGCCAGCAGCTGGGGACAGGGAAGGAATCAGCCCCAGCATTTT. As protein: CASSWGQGRNQPQHF.

The CDR3 DNA reads TGTGCCAGCAGCGTATCTAGCGTCACTTACAATGAGCAGTTCTTC. Translation: CASSVSSVTYNEQFF. The genes are TRBV7-6 and TRBJ2-1; tentative D call: TRBD2 (6 bases). This CDR3 is built from 15 residues. The V end was cut by 5 bases, the J end by 4 bases, with 15 bases between. Germline lookup yields CDR1 SGHVS and CDR2 FNYEAQ.

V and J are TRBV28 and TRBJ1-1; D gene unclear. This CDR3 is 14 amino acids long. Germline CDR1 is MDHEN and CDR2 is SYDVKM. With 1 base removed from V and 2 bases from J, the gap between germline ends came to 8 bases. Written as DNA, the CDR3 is TGTGCCAGCAGTTTATCCGCAGGTAACACTGAAGCTTTCTTT. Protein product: CASSLSAGNTEAFF. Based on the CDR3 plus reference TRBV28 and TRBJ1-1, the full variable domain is DVKVTQSSRYLVKRTGEKVFLECVQDMDHENMFWYRQDPGLGLRLIYFSYDVKMKEKGDIPEGYSVSREKKERFSLILESASTNQTSMYLCASSLSAGNTEAFFGQGTRLTVV.

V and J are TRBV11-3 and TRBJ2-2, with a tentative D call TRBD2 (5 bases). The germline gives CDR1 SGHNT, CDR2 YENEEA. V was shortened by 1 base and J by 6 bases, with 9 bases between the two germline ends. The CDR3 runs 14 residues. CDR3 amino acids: CASSLGGFPGELFF. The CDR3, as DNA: TGTGCCAGCAGCTTAGGAGGGTTCCCCGGGGAGCTGTTTTTT.

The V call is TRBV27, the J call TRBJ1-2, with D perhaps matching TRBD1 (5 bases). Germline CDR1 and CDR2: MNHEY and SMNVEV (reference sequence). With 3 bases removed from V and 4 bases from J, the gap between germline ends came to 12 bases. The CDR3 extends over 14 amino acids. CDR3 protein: CASSFDVRVYGYTF. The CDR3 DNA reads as TGTGCCAGCAGTTTTGATGTCAGGGTCTATGGCTACACCTTC.

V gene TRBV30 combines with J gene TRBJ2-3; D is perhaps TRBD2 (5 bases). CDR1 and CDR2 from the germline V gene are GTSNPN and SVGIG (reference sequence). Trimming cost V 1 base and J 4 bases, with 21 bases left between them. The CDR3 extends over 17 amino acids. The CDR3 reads CAWSGTPISAGSDTQYF. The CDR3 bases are TGTGCCTGGAGTGGCACCCCGATTAGCGCCGGCTCAGATACGCAGTATTTT.

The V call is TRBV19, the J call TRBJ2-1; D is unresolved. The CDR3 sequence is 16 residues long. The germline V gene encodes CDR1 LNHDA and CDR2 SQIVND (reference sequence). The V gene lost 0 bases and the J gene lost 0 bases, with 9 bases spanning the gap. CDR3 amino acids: CASSIDLRGSYNEQFF. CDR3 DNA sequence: TGTGCCAGTAGTATAGATCTGAGAGGCTCCTACAATGAGCAGTTCTTC.

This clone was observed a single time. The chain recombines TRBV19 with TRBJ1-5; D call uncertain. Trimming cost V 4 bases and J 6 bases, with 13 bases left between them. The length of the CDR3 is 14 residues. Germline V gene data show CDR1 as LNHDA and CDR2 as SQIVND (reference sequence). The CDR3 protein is CASSSLNGGQPQHF. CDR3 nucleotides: TGTGCCAGTAGTAGTTTGAACGGCGGTCAGCCCCAGCATTTT.

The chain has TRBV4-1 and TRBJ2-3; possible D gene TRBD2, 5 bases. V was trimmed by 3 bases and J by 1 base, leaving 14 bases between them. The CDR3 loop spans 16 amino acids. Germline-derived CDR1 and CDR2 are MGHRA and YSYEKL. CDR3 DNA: TGCGCCAGCAGCCATAGCTACCCGGAGGGCACAGATACGCAGTATTTT. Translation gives CASSHSYPEGTDTQYF.

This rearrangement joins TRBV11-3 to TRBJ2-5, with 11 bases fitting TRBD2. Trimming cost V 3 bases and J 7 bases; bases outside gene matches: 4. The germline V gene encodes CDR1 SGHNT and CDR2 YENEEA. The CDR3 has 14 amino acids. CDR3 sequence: CASSLRGTSGTQYF. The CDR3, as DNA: TGTGCCAGCAGCTTGCGTGGGACTAGCGGGACCCAGTACTTC.

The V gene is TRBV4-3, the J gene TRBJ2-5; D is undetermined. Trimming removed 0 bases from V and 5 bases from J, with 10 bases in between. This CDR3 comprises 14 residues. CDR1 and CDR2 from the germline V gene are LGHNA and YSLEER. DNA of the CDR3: TGCGCCAGCAGCCAAGATCTTATCGGGGAGACCCAGTACTTC. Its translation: CASSQDLIGETQYF.

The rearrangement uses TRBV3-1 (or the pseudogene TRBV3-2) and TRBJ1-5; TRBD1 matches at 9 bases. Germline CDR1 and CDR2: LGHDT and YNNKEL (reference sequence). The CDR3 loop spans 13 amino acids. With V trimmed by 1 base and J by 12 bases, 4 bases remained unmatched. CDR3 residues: CASSQGRTGDQHF. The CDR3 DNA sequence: TGTGCCAGCAGCCAAGGGCGGACAGGGGACCAGCATTTT.

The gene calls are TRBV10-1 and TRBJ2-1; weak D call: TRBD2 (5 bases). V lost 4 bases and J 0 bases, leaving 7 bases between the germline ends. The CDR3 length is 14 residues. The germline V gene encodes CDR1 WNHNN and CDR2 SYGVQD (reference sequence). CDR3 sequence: CASSAGSSYNEQFF. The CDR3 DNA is TGCGCCAGCAGTGCGGGAAGCTCCTACAATGAGCAGTTCTTC.

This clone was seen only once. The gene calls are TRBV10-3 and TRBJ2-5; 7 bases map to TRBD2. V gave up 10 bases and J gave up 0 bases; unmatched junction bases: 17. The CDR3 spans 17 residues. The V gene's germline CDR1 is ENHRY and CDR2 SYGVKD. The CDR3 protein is CATAQHQGGVDQETQYF. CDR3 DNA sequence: TGTGCCACCGCACAACACCAGGGAGGGGTCGACCAAGAGACCCAGTACTTC.